The present entry profiles one T cell receptor beta chain with its context. RNA, at about 0.45 to 1 ug, was reverse transcribed with random hexamers. The amplification used immunoSEQ multiplex PCR on TCR beta CDR3; it spanned 54 Vbeta and 13 Jbeta. In TCRdb, the immunoSEQ multiplex PCR reads were re-called with MiXCR into one record per CDR3 protein. Here the sample spans approximately 260,000 distinct CDR3 sequences, less than 96% being singletons. The authors sequenced TCR beta from blood CD8+ and CD4+ T cells. The TEMRA cells underwent FACS enrichment, while the CD8+ and CD4+ T cells underwent negative isolation. Trimming cost V 4 bases and J 3 bases; bases outside gene matches: 3. The CDR3 extends over 13 amino acids. Germline CDR1 SGHRS, CDR2 YFSETQ. This entry belongs to a study of CD8 T cells in Susac syndrome. The overall study: When blood was collected, patients with Susac syndrome were therapy-naive, were taking corticosteroids, or were receiving intravenous immunoglobulin alone.

The rearrangement joins TRBV5-1 to TRBJ2-7; 8 bases align to TRBD2. Sequencing was performed on CD4+ T cells from PBMCs. This sequence originates from a human donor with Susac syndrome. The CDR3 sequence is CASSNREGYEQYF. The CDR3 DNA is TGCGCCAGCAGCAATCGGGAGGGCTACGAGCAGTACTTC. Full variable domain (outside the CDR3, taken from reference TRBV5-1 and TRBJ2-7): KAGVTQTPRYLIKTRGQQVTLSCSPISGHRSVSWYQQTPGQGLQFLFEYFSETQRNKGNFPGRFSGRQFSNSRSEMNVSTLELGDSALYLCASSNREGYEQYFGPGTRLTVT.